This T cell receptor beta chain emerged from a study of T cells in Graves' hyperthyroidism and ophthalmopathy. Out of approximately 10 ml of fresh peripheral blood came the PBMCs. Study outcomes and limitations: Most clonotypes expanded in thyroid above 0.001 were likewise present in blood.

In the case of this clonotype: Its specificity is not known.

CDR3 length equals 13 residues. V dropped 6 bases and J dropped 2; count of bases not matched to a gene: 4. CDR1 is DFQATT, CDR2 SNEGSKA, per germline (reference sequence). From RNA transcripts, TCR beta CDR3 regions were amplified. The HTBI primer set served for first-round RT-PCR of the TCR CDR3. TCRdb recomputed calls from the multiplex PCR reads with MiXCR, one row per CDR3 protein. Here the sample spans some 440,000 distinct CDR3 sequences, around a sixth being singletons. The sample consisted of blood. The V gene is TRBV20-1, the J gene TRBJ2-1; 7 bases line up with TRBD2. This TCR was sampled from a woman aged 18-29 years with Graves' hyperthyroidism. CDR3 nucleotide sequence: TGCAGTGCCCGGGGACTAACCTACAATGAGCAGTTCTTC. Translated: CSARGLTYNEQFF.